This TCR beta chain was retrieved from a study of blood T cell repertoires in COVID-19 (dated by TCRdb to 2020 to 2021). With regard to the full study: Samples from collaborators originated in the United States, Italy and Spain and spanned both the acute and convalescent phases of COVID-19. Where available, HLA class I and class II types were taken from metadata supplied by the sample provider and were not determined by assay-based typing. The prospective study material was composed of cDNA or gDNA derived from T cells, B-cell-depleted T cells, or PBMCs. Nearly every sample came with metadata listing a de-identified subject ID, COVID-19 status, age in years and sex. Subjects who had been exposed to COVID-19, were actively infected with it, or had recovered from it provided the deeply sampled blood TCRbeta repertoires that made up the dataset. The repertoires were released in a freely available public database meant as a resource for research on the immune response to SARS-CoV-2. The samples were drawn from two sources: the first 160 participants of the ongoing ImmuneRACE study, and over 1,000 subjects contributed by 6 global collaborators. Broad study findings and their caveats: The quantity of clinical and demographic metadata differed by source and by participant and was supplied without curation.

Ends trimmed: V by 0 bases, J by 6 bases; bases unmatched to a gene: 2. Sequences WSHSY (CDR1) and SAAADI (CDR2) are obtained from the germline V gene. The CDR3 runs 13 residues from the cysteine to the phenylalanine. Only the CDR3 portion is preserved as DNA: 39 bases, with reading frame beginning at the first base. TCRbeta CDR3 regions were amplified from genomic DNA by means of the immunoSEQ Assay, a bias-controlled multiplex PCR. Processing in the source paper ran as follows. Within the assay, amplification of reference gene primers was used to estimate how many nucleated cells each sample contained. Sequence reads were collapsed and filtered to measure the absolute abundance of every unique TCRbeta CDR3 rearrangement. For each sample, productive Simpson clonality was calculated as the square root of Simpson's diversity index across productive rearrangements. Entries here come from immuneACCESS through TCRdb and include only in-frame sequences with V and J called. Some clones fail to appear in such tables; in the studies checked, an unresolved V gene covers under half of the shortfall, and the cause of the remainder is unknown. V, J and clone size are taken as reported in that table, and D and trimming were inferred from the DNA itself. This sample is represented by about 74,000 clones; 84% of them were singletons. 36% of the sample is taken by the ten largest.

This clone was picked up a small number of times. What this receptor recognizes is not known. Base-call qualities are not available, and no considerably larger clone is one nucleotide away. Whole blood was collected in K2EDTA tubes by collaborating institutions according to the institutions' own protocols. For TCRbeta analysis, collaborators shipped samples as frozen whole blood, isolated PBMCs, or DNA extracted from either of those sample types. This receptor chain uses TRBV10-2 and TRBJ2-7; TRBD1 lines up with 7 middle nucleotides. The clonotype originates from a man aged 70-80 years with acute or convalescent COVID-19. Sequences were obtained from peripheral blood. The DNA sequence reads TGCGCCAGCAGTGAGTCGGGACAGTTCGAGCAGTACTTC. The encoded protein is CASSESGQFEQYF.